This TCR beta chain was captured by sequencing in a study of OX40 agonist ivuxolimab in advanced cancers. The overall study: Ivuxolimab, an agonist antibody against OX40 (CD134), was given to patients.

To note about this clone: Its antigen is undetermined.

Trimming at V came to 4 bases and at J to 1 base, leaving 4 bases not matched to a gene. The CDR3 loop spans 15 amino acids. In germline, CDR1 is LGHNA, CDR2 YNFKEQ. Profiling relied on immunoSEQ multiplex PCR, and the TCRdb table lists in-frame clones only, not all of them. The sample lists approximately 77,000 clones; less than 95% were seen once. The study's findings and limits: Nonresponders included some who also had low normalized T-cell clonal expansion.

Sequenced here: CD4+ or CD8+ T cells sorted from blood, sampled in a trial of the OX40 agonist ivuxolimab. The rearrangement links TRBV4-2 to TRBJ2-5, with 9 nucleotides matching TRBD2. The receptor was isolated from an adult with an advanced solid tumor such as melanoma, head and neck, liver or kidney cancer. CDR3 bases: TGTGCCAGCAGCCCGGTAGCGGGGGCCCAAGAGACCCAGTACTTC. Protein: CASSPVAGAQETQYF.